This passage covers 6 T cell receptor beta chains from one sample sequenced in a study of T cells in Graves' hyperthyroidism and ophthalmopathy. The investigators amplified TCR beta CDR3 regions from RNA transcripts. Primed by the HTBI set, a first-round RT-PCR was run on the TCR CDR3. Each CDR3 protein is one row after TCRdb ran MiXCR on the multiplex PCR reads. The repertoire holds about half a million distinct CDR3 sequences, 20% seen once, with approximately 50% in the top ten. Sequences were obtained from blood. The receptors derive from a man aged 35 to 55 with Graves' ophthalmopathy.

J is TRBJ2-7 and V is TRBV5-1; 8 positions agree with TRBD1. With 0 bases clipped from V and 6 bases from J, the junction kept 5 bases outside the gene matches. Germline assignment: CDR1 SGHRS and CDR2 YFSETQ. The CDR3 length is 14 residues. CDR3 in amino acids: CASSLDRGYGEQYF. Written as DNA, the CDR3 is TGCGCCAGCAGCTTGGACAGGGGGTATGGCGAGCAGTACTTC.

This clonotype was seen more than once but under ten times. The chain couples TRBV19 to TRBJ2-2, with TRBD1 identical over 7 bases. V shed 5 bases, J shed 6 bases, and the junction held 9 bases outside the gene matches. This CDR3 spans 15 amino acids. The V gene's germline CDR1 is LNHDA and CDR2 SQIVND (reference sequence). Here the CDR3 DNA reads TGTGCCAGTAGTCAGGGGGACAGATGGGCCGGGGAGCTGTTTTTT. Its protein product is CASSQGDRWAGELFF.

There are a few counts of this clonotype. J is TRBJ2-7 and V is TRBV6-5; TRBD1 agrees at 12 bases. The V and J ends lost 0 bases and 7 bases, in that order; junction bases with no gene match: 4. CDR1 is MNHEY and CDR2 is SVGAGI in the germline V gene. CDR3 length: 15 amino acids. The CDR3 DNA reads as TGTGCCAGCAGTTACTCGGGACAGGGGGCGCGAGAGCAGTACTTC. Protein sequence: CASSYSGQGAREQYF.

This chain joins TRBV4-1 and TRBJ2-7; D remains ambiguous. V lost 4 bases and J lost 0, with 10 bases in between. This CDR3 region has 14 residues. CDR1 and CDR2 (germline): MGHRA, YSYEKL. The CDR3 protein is CASSPKDLSYEQYF. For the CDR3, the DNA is TGCGCCAGCAGCCCCAAGGACCTCTCCTACGAGCAGTACTTC.

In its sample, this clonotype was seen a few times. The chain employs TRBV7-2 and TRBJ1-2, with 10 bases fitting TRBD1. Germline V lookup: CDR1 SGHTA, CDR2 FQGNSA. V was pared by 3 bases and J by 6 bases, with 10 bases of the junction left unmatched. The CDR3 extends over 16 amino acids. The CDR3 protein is CASSFTGQGRLHGYTF. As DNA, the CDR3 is TGTGCCAGCAGCTTCACGGGACAGGGGAGGCTTCATGGCTACACCTTC.

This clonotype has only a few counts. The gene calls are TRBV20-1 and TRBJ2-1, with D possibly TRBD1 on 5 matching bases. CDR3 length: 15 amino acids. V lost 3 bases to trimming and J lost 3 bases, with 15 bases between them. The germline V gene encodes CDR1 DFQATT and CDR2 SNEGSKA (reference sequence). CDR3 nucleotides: TGCAGTGCTAGTTACTACAGGACCCTCTACAATGAGCAGTTCTTC. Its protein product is CSASYYRTLYNEQFF.